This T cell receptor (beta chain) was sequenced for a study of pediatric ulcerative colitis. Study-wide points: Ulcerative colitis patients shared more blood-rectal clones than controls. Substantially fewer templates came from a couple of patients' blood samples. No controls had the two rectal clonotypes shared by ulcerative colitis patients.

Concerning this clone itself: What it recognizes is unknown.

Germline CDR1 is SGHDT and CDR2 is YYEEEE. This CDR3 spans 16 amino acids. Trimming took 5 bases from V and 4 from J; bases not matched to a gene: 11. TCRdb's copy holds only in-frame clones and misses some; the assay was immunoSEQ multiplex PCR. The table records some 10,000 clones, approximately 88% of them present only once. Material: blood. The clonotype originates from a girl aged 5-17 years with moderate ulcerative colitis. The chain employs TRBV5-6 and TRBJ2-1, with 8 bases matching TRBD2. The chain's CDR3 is CASRLGLGPLYNEQFF. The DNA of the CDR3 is TGTGCCAGCAGGCTGGGACTAGGGCCTCTTTACAATGAGCAGTTCTTC.